Following are 14 T cell receptor beta chains from one sample sequenced in a study of shared clonotypes between healthy human individuals. Clones were read by immunoSEQ multiplex PCR, and TCRdb kept only the in-frame ones, dropping some. This table holds 740,000 or so clones, less than 80% found once. The sample taken for sequencing was memory CD4+ T cells sorted from blood. Subset noted: CD45RA-negative fraction. The receptors come from a woman under 40 in good health.

The chain is built from TRBV5-1 and TRBJ2-5; 11 bases are a match to TRBD2. With 4 bases clipped from V and 2 bases from J, the junction kept 4 bases outside the gene matches. The CDR3 length is 15 residues. CDR1 and CDR2 from the germline V gene are SGHRS and YFSETQ. The CDR3 here is CASSIGTSGQETQYF. CDR3 DNA: TGCGCCAGCAGCATCGGGACTAGCGGACAAGAGACCCAGTACTTC.

The chain recombines TRBV6-6 with TRBJ2-5; 12 nucleotides align to TRBD2. The CDR3 covers 14 residues. Germline V gives CDR1 MNHNY, CDR2 SVGAGI (reference sequence). The J segment lost 5 bases and the V segment lost 6 bases, leaving 4 bases of the junction unmatched. For the CDR3, the DNA is TGTGCCAGCAGACTAGCGGGAGGTTCTGAGACCCAGTACTTC. This encodes CASRLAGGSETQYF.

The chain employs TRBV6-5 and TRBJ2-5; D gene uncertain. The V gene lost 7 bases and the J gene lost 12 bases, with 6 bases spanning the gap. Germline V lookup: CDR1 MNHEY, CDR2 SVGAGI. The CDR3 has 8 residues. The CDR3 nucleotides read TGTGCCAGCAACGTGGAGTACTTC. Its protein product is CASNVEYF.

The rearrangement links TRBV7-9 to TRBJ2-5, with 8 bases that match TRBD2. The CDR3 loop spans 14 amino acids. Losses at the gene ends were 6 bases for V and 2 bases for J; bases not matched to a gene: 5. Germline loops: CDR1 SEHNR, CDR2 FQNEAQ (reference sequence). CDR3: CASRSLAEQETQYF. The CDR3 bases are TGTGCCAGCAGATCACTAGCGGAACAAGAGACCCAGTACTTC.

The CDR3 loop reads CASSYPGQQNTEAFF. Here the CDR3 DNA reads TGTGCCAGCAGCTACCCTGGACAGCAGAACACTGAAGCTTTCTTT. The V call is TRBV11-1, the J call TRBJ1-1; weak D call: TRBD1 (6 bases). CDR3 length: 15 residues. Germline loops: CDR1 SGHAT, CDR2 FQDESV (reference sequence). The V and J ends lost 4 bases and 1 base respectively, with 13 bases between them.

Remarks on this clone: Other nucleotide sequences from this sample produce the same CDR3. This chain uses TRBV10-3 with TRBJ1-2, with D possibly matching TRBD1 (6 bases). Trimming removed 2 bases from V and 8 bases from J, with 12 bases in between. The germline V gene has CDR1 ENHRY and CDR2 SYGVKD. The length of the CDR3 is 13 residues. CDR3 nucleotide sequence: TGTGCCATCAGTGAGGAACAGGGATACGGCTACACCTTC. Translation gives CAISEEQGYGYTF.

The chain recombines TRBV15 with TRBJ1-4; D call uncertain. CDR1 is LNHNV and CDR2 is YYDKDF in the germline V gene (reference sequence). Trimming cost V 5 bases and J 4 bases, with 8 bases left between them. CDR3 length: 13 amino acids. CDR3 sequence: CATSPRVNEKLFF. For the CDR3, the DNA is TGTGCCACCAGCCCTCGCGTTAATGAAAAACTGTTTTTT.

This chain connects TRBV19 to TRBJ2-1, with D possibly called TRBD1 or TRBD2 (5 bases each). V lost 4 bases and J lost 2, with 12 bases in between. Germline lookup yields CDR1 LNHDA and CDR2 SQIVND (reference sequence). The CDR3 has 15 residues. Here the CDR3 reads CASSSRDDTYNEQFF. The CDR3 DNA follows: TGTGCCAGTAGTAGCCGGGACGATACCTACAATGAGCAGTTCTTC.

This clone was found a few times. V and J are TRBV19 and TRBJ2-1; 9 positions agree with TRBD2. The V and J ends lost 4 bases and 5 bases, in that order; junction bases with no gene match: 3. Germline CDR1 reads LNHDA; CDR2 reads SQIVND (reference sequence). This CDR3 contains 14 residues. DNA for the CDR3: TGTGCCAGTAGTAGGACTAGCGCAAACAATGAGCAGTTCTTC. Protein product: CASSRTSANNEQFF.

This clone has more than one count but fewer than ten. The chain combines TRBV27 with TRBJ2-7; D is unclear. This CDR3 contains 16 residues. Trimming removed 5 bases at V and 0 bases at J, with 17 bases between. Germline CDR1 reads MNHEY; CDR2 reads SMNVEV (reference sequence). Here the CDR3 reads CASSPQSTRSSYEQYF. CDR3 DNA: TGTGCCAGCAGTCCACAATCTACACGGAGCTCCTACGAGCAGTACTTC.

This clone was found a few times. The J gene is TRBJ1-2, the V gene TRBV28; 7 bases line up with TRBD1. The CDR3 sequence is 12 residues long. Germline V CDR1 and CDR2: MDHEN, SYDVKM. J lost 9 bases, V lost 6 bases, and 7 bases had no gene match. The CDR3: CASSRQGSSYTF. For the CDR3, the DNA is TGTGCCAGCAGCCGACAGGGCTCTAGCTACACCTTC.

J is TRBJ2-3 and V is TRBV11-2; TRBD2 matches 10 bases. The V segment lost 6 bases and the J segment 2 bases; nucleotides outside the gene matches: 11. The germline V gene encodes CDR1 SGHAT and CDR2 FQNNGV. The length of the CDR3 is 17 residues. The CDR3 sequence: CASSSKLAGVSTDTQYF. The CDR3 DNA sequence: TGTGCCAGCAGTTCGAAGCTAGCGGGAGTTTCCACAGATACGCAGTATTTT.

This clone was seen only once. This CDR3 reads CASSHRREGTSFNYGYTF. CDR3 in DNA: TGCGCCAGCAGCCATCGTCGCGAAGGAACCTCTTTTAACTATGGCTACACCTTC. This chain joins TRBV5-1 and TRBJ1-2, with no clear D. Germline assignment: CDR1 SGHRS and CDR2 YFSETQ. V was clipped by 4 bases and J by 1 base, with 23 bases between them. This CDR3 comprises 18 residues.

The chain uses TRBV1 and TRBJ2-3. TRBV1 is a recognized pseudogene. This CDR3 is built from 16 residues. Here the CDR3 reads CTSSQGEPHLTDTQYF. For the CDR3, the DNA is TGCACCAGCAGCCAAGGGGAACCTCACCTCACAGATACGCAGTATTTT.